One and the same sample provided the 24 T cell receptor beta chains below, sequenced in a study of T-cell reconstitution after alpha-beta-depleted transplantation in children listed by TCRdb under 2016. In the paper's terms, the treatment or condition label means: allogeneic hematopoietic cell transplantation with graft depleted of TCRalphabeta T cells and CD19 B cells. Libraries came from PCR. TCRdb shows the sequencer as Illumina HiSeq 2500. TCR library preparation used molecular barcoding, with unique molecular identifiers applied to normalize quantification of the TCRbeta repertoire. TCRdb trimmed public reads at Q25 via fastp, called clones via MiXCR and kept in-frame beta chains. Every CDR3 protein is listed once, alongside the most common genes and DNA of its rows. In this sample the table shows roughly 66,000 distinct CDR3 sequences, 4% to 5% of which occur a single time. The top ten constitute 18% of the sample.

This material consisted of PBMCs, mostly from graft donor cells, taken 180 days after TCRalphabeta/CD19-depleted stem cell transplant. The receptors stem from a boy under two years old who had a stem cell transplant for acute myeloid leukemia, so the T cells may come from the graft donor.

This clonotype has ten or more counts. The rearrangement uses TRBV7-8 and TRBJ2-5, with 10 bases aligning to TRBD1. V gave up 7 bases and J gave up 4 bases; unmatched junction bases: 9. Per the germline V gene, CDR1 is SGHVS and CDR2 is FQNEAQ. This CDR3 is 15 amino acids long. The CDR3 DNA sequence: TGTGCCAGCACCACCGGGACAGGGGTTGGAGAGACCCAGTACTTC. Protein: CASTTGTGVGETQYF.

This clonotype was detected many times. The chain carries TRBV7-2 and TRBJ2-2; 7 bases align to TRBD1. Germline trimming cut 5 bases from V and 1 base from J; bases unmatched to any gene: 10. The germline V gene encodes CDR1 SGHTA and CDR2 FQGNSA. The length of the CDR3 is 17 residues. This CDR3 reads CASSVNRDSLNTGELFF. As DNA, the CDR3 is TGTGCCAGCAGCGTTAACCGGGACAGCCTGAACACCGGGGAGCTGTTTTTT.

The rearrangement uses TRBV30 and TRBJ2-1; 8 bases are shared with TRBD1. V dropped 3 bases and J dropped 2; count of bases not matched to a gene: 6. The CDR3 contains 15 residues. CDR1 and CDR2 (germline): GTSNPN, SVGIG (reference sequence). The CDR3 region is CAWRTGTGAYNEQFF. The CDR3, as DNA: TGTGCCTGGAGGACCGGGACAGGAGCCTACAATGAGCAGTTCTTC.

This clonotype was counted ten times or more. The J gene is TRBJ1-1, the V gene TRBV5-1; 7 bases are shared with TRBD1. The V gene end was trimmed by 2 bases and the J gene end by 4 bases; junction bases not matched to a gene: 2. CDR1 is SGHRS and CDR2 is YFSETQ in the germline V gene. The CDR3 contains 13 residues. CDR3 protein: CASSLQGTTEAFF. In DNA, the CDR3 is TGCGCCAGCAGCTTACAGGGGACCACTGAAGCTTTCTTT.

This clonotype was counted many times. The CDR3 is CASSMVSGTVLRGQYV. The CDR3 nucleotides are TGTGCCAGCAGCATGGTATCCGGGACAGTCCTACGTGGGCAGTACGTC. The V call is TRBV7-9, the J call TRBJ2-7, with 7 bases that match TRBD1. V was pared by 5 bases and J by 9 bases, with 19 bases of the junction left unmatched. Germline V gene data show CDR1 as SEHNR and CDR2 as FQNEAQ (reference sequence). The CDR3 runs to 16 residues.

This clonotype was counted many times. J is TRBJ2-2 and V is TRBV7-8, with a tentative D call TRBD2 (5 bases). From germline, CDR1 is SGHVS and CDR2 FQNEAQ. Trimming removed 1 base at V and 7 bases at J, with 13 bases between. The CDR3 has 15 residues. CDR3 in amino acids: CASSLGVGSGGELFF. For the CDR3, the DNA is TGTGCCAGCAGCTTAGGGGTGGGAAGCGGCGGGGAGCTGTTTTTT.

This clonotype was seen ten or more times. V and J are TRBV3-1 and TRBJ2-3; the D call may be TRBD1 or TRBD2 (5 bases each). The CDR3 is made up of 15 amino acids. Germline values: CDR1 LGHDT, CDR2 YNNKEL (reference sequence). Trimming cost V 4 bases and J 2 bases, with 13 bases left between them. DNA for the CDR3: TGTGCCAGCAGCCCCCGGGACGGATTCACAGATACGCAGTATTTT. Its translation is CASSPRDGFTDTQYF.

This clonotype has ten or more counts. J is TRBJ2-2 and V is TRBV13, with a tentative D call TRBD1 (5 bases). The CDR3 totals 13 residues. CDR1 is PRHDT and CDR2 is FYEKMQ in the germline V gene (reference sequence). V shed 5 bases and J shed 8 bases, with 12 bases lying between them. CDR3 nucleotide sequence: TGTGCCAGCAGCCAGGGCTCCAGGGGGGAGCTGTTTTTT. It codes for CASSQGSRGELFF.

The chain has TRBV6-1 and TRBJ2-7, with 9 bases aligning to TRBD1. The V segment lost 7 bases and the J segment 3 bases; nucleotides outside the gene matches: 7. Per germline, CDR1 MNHNS and CDR2 SASEGT. This CDR3 contains 14 residues. CDR3 loop: CASNLRDRDYEQYV. The CDR3 DNA reads as TGTGCCAGCAACCTTCGGGACAGGGACTACGAGCAGTACGTC.

This clonotype came up many times. The chain uses TRBV12-3 or TRBV12-4 and TRBJ2-5; D ambiguous. The CDR3 has 12 residues. V was pared by 2 bases and J by 2 bases, with 3 bases between. The chain's CDR3 is CASSLWQETQYF. The CDR3 DNA is TGTGCCAGCAGTTTATGGCAAGAGACCCAGTACTTC.

At least ten counts were recorded for this clonotype. V usage is TRBV11-2 and J usage is TRBJ2-3; a possible D gene is TRBD2 (7 bases). The CDR3 length is 20 residues. Germline V gives CDR1 SGHAT, CDR2 FQNNGV. V lost 1 base and J lost 7, with 30 bases in between. This CDR3 reads CASSLGRGASPLPYPYTQYF. The CDR3 DNA follows: TGTGCCAGCAGCTTAGGTCGGGGGGCTAGCCCCCTCCCCTATCCCTATACGCAGTATTTT.

This clonotype has ten or more counts. The chain is built from TRBV12-3 or TRBV12-4 and TRBJ2-3; the D gene is possibly TRBD2 (5 bases). Trimming pared 8 bases from V and 2 bases from J, leaving 11 bases between. This CDR3 is built from 13 residues. The CDR3 nucleotides read TGTGCCAGCCGAGGGCAGAACACAGATACGCAGTATTTT. This sequence encodes CASRGQNTDTQYF.

In its sample, this clonotype was seen a few times. This chain links TRBV30 with TRBJ2-7; D possibly corresponds to TRBD2 (7 bases). The CDR3 consists of 14 residues. The germline V gene has CDR1 GTSNPN and CDR2 SVGIG (reference sequence). V dropped 3 bases and J dropped 2 bases, with 14 bases sitting between them. CDR3 sequence (DNA): TGTGCCTGGAGGGGGGGGCAGGTGACCTACGAGCAGTACTTC. Translating gives CAWRGGQVTYEQYF.

This clonotype was counted many times. The J gene is TRBJ1-6, the V gene TRBV12-3 or TRBV12-4, with 10 positions matching TRBD1. This CDR3 comprises 15 residues. V trimming: 6 bases; J trimming: 5 bases; junction bases outside the gene matches: 4. DNA for the CDR3: TGTGCCAGCAGCCGACAGGGGGCAAATAATTCACCCCTCCACTTT. Translated: CASSRQGANNSPLHF.

This clonotype was counted at least ten times. The chain employs TRBV7-9 and TRBJ1-5; D unresolved. The germline V gene encodes CDR1 SEHNR and CDR2 FQNEAQ (reference sequence). Trimming cost V 1 base and J 3 bases, with 7 bases left between them. The CDR3 is 14 amino acids. CDR3 coding DNA: TGTGCCAGCAGCTTAGGGATGGACAATCAGCCCCAGCATTTT. The encoded protein is CASSLGMDNQPQHF.

This clonotype was observed at least ten times. V and J are TRBV10-3 and TRBJ1-5, with unresolved D. This CDR3 comprises 15 residues. The ends were cut back, 5 bases at V and 0 bases at J, with 11 bases in the middle. CDR1 is ENHRY and CDR2 is SYGVKD in the germline V gene. Here the CDR3 reads CAISSSDYSNQPQHF. The CDR3 DNA reads as TGTGCCATCAGTAGCTCGGATTATAGCAATCAGCCCCAGCATTTT.

This clonotype was recorded many times. V and J are TRBV28 and TRBJ1-1, with 7 bases lining up with TRBD1. The CDR3 has 16 amino acids. Germline values: CDR1 MDHEN, CDR2 SYDVKM. With V trimmed by 5 bases and J by 5 bases, 14 bases remained unmatched. The DNA for the CDR3 is TGTGCCAGCAGTCGACAGGGCTGGAGCCTGGGGACTGAAGCTTTCTTT. Protein: CASSRQGWSLGTEAFF. Looking up the rest from reference TRBV28 and TRBJ1-1 gives the full variable domain: DVKVTQSSRYLVKRTGEKVFLECVQDMDHENMFWYRQDPGLGLRLIYFSYDVKMKEKGDIPEGYSVSREKKERFSLILESASTNQTSMYLCASSRQGWSLGTEAFFGQGTRLTVV.

The V call is TRBV5-4, the J call TRBJ2-1; D might be TRBD1 (6 bases). The germline CDR1 and CDR2 sequences are SGHNT and YYREEE (reference sequence). The CDR3 sequence is 13 residues long. The germline V and J ends were trimmed by 3 bases and 10 bases, with 14 bases remaining between them. The CDR3 sequence is CASSWAQGGEQFF. DNA of the CDR3: TGTGCCAGCAGCTGGGCACAGGGTGGGGAGCAGTTCTTC.

This clonotype was observed many times. The V and J genes are TRBV6-6 and TRBJ1-1; D remains unclear. V lost 2 bases, J lost 1 base, and 5 bases lay in between. This CDR3 has 13 amino acids. Germline CDR1 MNHNY, CDR2 SVGAGI (reference sequence). The CDR3 is CASSYHKNTEAFF. The CDR3 region has the DNA TGTGCCAGCAGTTACCACAAGAACACTGAAGCTTTCTTT.

This clonotype was seen at least ten times. The chain joins TRBV5-6 to TRBJ1-2; D may be TRBD1 (6 bases). V gave up 2 bases and J gave up 4 bases, with 9 bases separating them. This CDR3 has 13 amino acids. Germline CDR1 and CDR2: SGHDT and YYEEEE. The CDR3 protein is CASSLNRVYGYTF. The CDR3 DNA reads as TGTGCCAGCAGCTTAAACAGGGTCTATGGCTACACCTTC. Based on the CDR3 plus reference TRBV5-6 and TRBJ1-2, the full variable domain is DAGVTQSPTHLIKTRGQQVTLRCSPKSGHDTVSWYQQALGQGPQFIFQYYEEEERQRGNFPDRFSGHQFPNYSSELNVNALLLGDSALYLCASSLNRVYGYTFGSGTRLTVV.

The chain uses TRBV7-8 and TRBJ2-7; 15 bases line up with TRBD2. The length of the CDR3 is 15 residues. V dropped 8 bases and J dropped 4; count of bases not matched to a gene: 6. CDR1 and CDR2 (germline): SGHVS, FQNEAQ. CDR3 DNA sequence: TGTGCCAGCGGCCCCGGACTAGCGGGGGGGTACGAGCAGTACTTC. Encoded protein: CASGPGLAGGYEQYF.

This clonotype was counted ten times or more. This rearrangement joins TRBV19 to TRBJ2-1; 8 bases map to TRBD2. Per the germline V gene, CDR1 is LNHDA and CDR2 is SQIVND (reference sequence). The V and J ends lost 0 bases and 4 bases, in that order; junction bases with no gene match: 5. This CDR3 is 16 amino acids long. This CDR3 is CASSIDLSGGYNEQFF. For the CDR3, the DNA is TGTGCCAGTAGTATAGATCTGAGCGGGGGTTACAATGAGCAGTTCTTC.

This clonotype was observed at least ten times. The V gene is TRBV15, the J gene TRBJ2-1; 7 nucleotides line up with TRBD2. The CDR3 runs 15 residues. Germline trimming cut 0 bases from V and 2 bases from J; bases unmatched to any gene: 1. Germline V gives CDR1 LNHNV, CDR2 YYDKDF (reference sequence). The CDR3 DNA is TGTGCCACCAGCAGAGATGGGGGGGCCTACAATGAGCAGTTCTTC. Protein: CATSRDGGAYNEQFF.

This clonotype was found many times. This chain links TRBV15 with TRBJ2-5; 7 bases fit TRBD1. The V and J ends lost 1 base and 5 bases, in that order; junction bases with no gene match: 7. CDR1 is LNHNV, CDR2 YYDKDF, per germline (reference sequence). The CDR3 is made up of 15 amino acids. CDR3 nucleotides: TGTGCCACCAGCAGAGTGCAGGGGGTGGGTGAGACCCAGTACTTC. It specifies CATSRVQGVGETQYF.